This is a list of T cell receptor beta chains from one sample in a study of blood T cell repertoires in COVID-19. TCRdb's table, derived via immunoSEQ multiplex PCR, lists solely in-frame clones and lacks some. This sample has around 450,000 clones, with about 90% found just once. Sequencing input: PBMCs or T cells enriched from blood (not recorded which). The source is a man aged 18 to 30 who had recovered from COVID-19. Each CDR3 is given with its conserved first and last residue. D genes are given only for firm matches. Clone size is stated in some rows and not others, as once, few, many or a class when expanded.

>TRBD1|once|TRBJ1-6|TRBV9
TGTGCCAGCAGCGTAGGACAGGGAGGCTCACCCCTCCACTTT
CASSVGQGGSPLHF
>-|-|TRBJ1-2|TRBV3-1/TRBV3-2
TGTGCCAGCAGCCAAGTAAGGACAGAAGCGGGCTACACCTTC
CASSQVRTEAGYTF
>TRBD2|-|TRBJ2-1|TRBV10-3
TGTGCCATCAGTGAGACCTCATCGACTAGCGGCTCCTACAATGAGCAGTTCTTC
CAISETSSTSGSYNEQFF
>TRBD2|-|TRBJ2-7|TRBV30
TGTGCCTGGAGTGTACGGGGGGAACCCTACGAGCAGTACTTC
CAWSVRGEPYEQYF
>TRBD1|few|TRBJ2-5|TRBV27
TGTGCCAGCAGTCCTCTACAGGGGAATATTGAGACCCAGTACTTC
CASSPLQGNIETQYF
>TRBD2|once|TRBJ2-5|TRBV7-8
TGTGCCAGCAGCGGGGGTCTCAACCGGGAGGCCGAGACCCAGTACTTC
CASSGGLNREAETQYF
>TRBD2|-|TRBJ2-4|TRBV3-1/TRBV3-2
TGTGCCAGCAGCCAAGGACTAGCAAGTATAGACATTCAGTACTTC
CASSQGLASIDIQYF
>-|-|TRBJ2-7|TRBV12-3/TRBV12-4
TGTGCCAGCAGTTTTAGCTACGAGCAGTACTTC
CASSFSYEQYF
>-|-|TRBJ2-1|TRBV5-8
TGTGCCAGCAGCTTCAACAGGGTTGAGCAGTTCTTC
CASSFNRVEQFF
>TRBD1|-|TRBJ1-4|TRBV6-1
TGTGCCAGCAGTGGGTCGCGACAGGGAGGATTGGAAAAACTGTTTTTT
CASSGSRQGGLEKLFF
>-|-|TRBJ2-1|TRBV14
TGTGCCAGCAGCCAAGACAGGGGCGTCCTCCCATACAATGAGCAGTTCTTC
CASSQDRGVLPYNEQFF
>-|once|TRBJ2-5|TRBV13
TGTGCCAGCTCGCGGGAATCCCAAGAGACCCAGTACTTC
CASSRESQETQYF
>TRBD2|-|TRBJ2-1|TRBV5-1
TGCGCCAGCAAGAGGGAGCGGGACTACAATGAGCAGTTCTTC
CASKRERDYNEQFF
>TRBD1|-|TRBJ1-1|TRBV12-5
TGTGCTAGTGGTTTGGTTGTGGCACAGGGGGGCACTGAAGCTTTCTTT
CASGLVVAQGGTEAFF
>TRBD1|-|TRBJ1-3|TRBV5-1
TGCGCCAGCAGCATCGACAGGGGGAGGGACACCATATATTTT
CASSIDRGRDTIYF
>-|-|TRBJ2-2|TRBV5-1
TGCGCCAGCAGCCCGGAACAGGGACCCGGGGAGCTGTTTTTT
CASSPEQGPGELFF
>TRBD2|once|TRBJ2-3|TRBV5-1
TGCGCCAGCAGCTTGGGACTAGCGGGGACTGGCACAGATACGCAGTATTTT
CASSLGLAGTGTDTQYF
>-|-|TRBJ2-5|TRBV12-3/TRBV12-4
TGTGCCAGCAGGTTGGGCCGGGAGACCCAGTACTTC
CASRLGRETQYF
>TRBD1|-|TRBJ1-2|TRBV19
TGTGCCAGTAAGACAGGGAAATCGGGGGGCTACACCTTC
CASKTGKSGGYTF
>TRBD2|-|TRBJ2-2|TRBV6-2/TRBV6-3
TGTGCCAGCAGTTATGGGGGGGCCGGGGAGCTGTTTTTT
CASSYGGAGELFF
>-|-|TRBJ1-1|TRBV6-5
TGTGCCAGCAGTTTACAGAACCTGAACACTGAAGCTTTCTTT
CASSLQNLNTEAFF
>-|-|TRBJ2-2|TRBV2
TGTGCCAGCAATGTAATTACCGGGGAGCTGTTTTTT
CASNVITGELFF
>TRBD1|-|TRBJ2-3|TRBV5-1
TGCGCCAGCAGCTTGACAGGGGATCGAGATACGCAGTATTTT
CASSLTGDRDTQYF
>-|-|TRBJ1-2|TRBV6-5
TGTGCCAGCAGCCACCGAGGGGGTAATGGCTACACCTTC
CASSHRGGNGYTF
>-|-|TRBJ1-6|TRBV4-1
TGCGCCAGCAGCCAAGGAGTAGCCTATAATTCACCCCTCCACTTT
CASSQGVAYNSPLHF
>-|-|TRBJ1-2|TRBV15
TGTGCCACCAGCAGAGATCAAGAGTATGGCTACACCTTC
CATSRDQEYGYTF
>TRBD2|-|TRBJ2-7|TRBV2
TGTGCCAGCAGTGAACCACTAGCGGGAGTTTACGAGCAGTACTTC
CASSEPLAGVYEQYF
>-|-|TRBJ1-5|TRBV20-1
TGCAGTGCTCAACGGGTAGACGCCCAGCATTTT
CSAQRVDAQHF
>TRBD2|-|TRBJ2-7|TRBV10-3
TGTGCCATCAGTCCACTAGCGGGAGGTAACCACGAGCAGTACTTC
CAISPLAGGNHEQYF
>TRBD2|-|TRBJ2-3|TRBV5-1
TGCGCCAGCAGTTGGGGTAGCGGGAGTTCTGATACGCAGTATTTT
CASSWGSGSSDTQYF
>TRBD1|-|TRBJ1-2|TRBV19
TGTGCCAGTAGTATTAGGTCGCTCCTGCGACAGGGGGCGAGCGGCTACACCTTC
CASSIRSLLRQGASGYTF
>-|-|TRBJ1-1|TRBV2
TGTGCCAGCAGTGGACAGGCCTCGAACACTGAAGCTTTCTTT
CASSGQASNTEAFF
>-|-|TRBJ1-1|TRBV5-1
TGCGCCACTACCAACGATGGGAGAACTGAAGCTTTCTTT
CATTNDGRTEAFF
>TRBD1|few|TRBJ1-1|TRBV18
TGTGCCAGCTCACTTGACAGGGGGTTGGGCACTGAAGCTTTCTTT
CASSLDRGLGTEAFF
>TRBD2|-|TRBJ2-7|TRBV6-1
TGTGCCAGCAGTGACCTTAGCGGGGGTACCTACGAGCAGTACTTC
CASSDLSGGTYEQYF
>-|-|TRBJ1-1|TRBV6-4
TGTGCCAGCAGAGATACGGACAGGAACACTGAAGCTTTCTTT
CASRDTDRNTEAFF
>TRBD1|few|TRBJ1-1|TRBV13
TGTGCCAGCAGCTTATCGGGACAGGCTAAGAACACTGAAGCTTTCTTT
CASSLSGQAKNTEAFF
>-|-|TRBJ2-7|TRBV19
TGTGCCAGTAGTAAAACTGCTATCCCGATGTACGAGCAGTACTTC
CASSKTAIPMYEQYF
>TRBD2|-|TRBJ2-1|TRBV4-2
TGTGCCAGCAGCCAAGAAACTAGCGGGAGATGGAATGAGCAGTTCTTC
CASSQETSGRWNEQFF
>-|few|TRBJ1-3|TRBV7-3
TGTGCCAGCAGCTACCGACGGCGCACAGGATCTGGAAACACCATATATTTT
CASSYRRRTGSGNTIYF
>-|-|TRBJ1-6|TRBV11-1
TGTGCCAGCAGCTTAGACAGACATTCACCCCTCCACTTT
CASSLDRHSPLHF
>-|-|TRBJ1-5|TRBV7-8
TGTGCCAGCAGCTTCGGAGGGTATAGGTATAGCAATCAGCCCCAGCATTTT
CASSFGGYRYSNQPQHF
>-|-|TRBJ2-3|TRBV18
TGTGCCAGCTCACCAGGGGGGACAGATACGCAGTATTTT
CASSPGGTDTQYF
>-|-|TRBJ1-3|TRBV5-1
TGCGCCAGCAGCAGTAGTGATGGAAACACCATATATTTT
CASSSSDGNTIYF
>-|-|TRBJ2-1|TRBV7-3
TGTGCCAGCAGCCCCAGACAGGACAGCTCCTACAATGAGCAGTTCTTC
CASSPRQDSSYNEQFF
>TRBD1|-|TRBJ1-2|TRBV18
TGTGCCAGCTCACCACCGGGACAGGGAGCAGGTGGCTACACCTTC
CASSPPGQGAGGYTF
>-|-|TRBJ2-7|TRBV6-5
TGTGCCAGCAGTTACTCAGCAGGGTCCGGCTACGAGCAGTACTTC
CASSYSAGSGYEQYF
>TRBD1|-|TRBJ1-2|TRBV9
TGTGCCAGCAGCGTGGTAGCAGGGGGCATGAATGGCTACACCTTC
CASSVVAGGMNGYTF
>-|-|TRBJ1-3|TRBV6-5
TGTGCCAGCAGTTACGGCTGGGGTGAGGGAGGAAACACCATATATTTT
CASSYGWGEGGNTIYF